The rows below give T cell receptor beta chains drawn from one sample of a study of cytomegalovirus exposure and HLA in healthy donors. Clones were sequenced by immunoSEQ multiplex PCR, and TCRdb holds only the in-frame ones, with some missing. The table has about 89,000 clones, 60% to 65% seen once. The sequenced sample was PBMCs. These receptors were taken from a human donor in good health. Both conserved end residues are part of each CDR3. Each record gives: CDR3 length, J gene, V gene, D gene, clone size, CDR3 protein, CDR3 DNA. A D gene is named only where the DNA matches it firmly. The listing skips clone size in some rows; elsewhere it reads once, few, many or a size class.

len: 14; j_gene: TRBJ2-7; v_gene: TRBV6-5; d_gene: TRBD1; abundance: -; CDR3aa: CASSFGQGGYEQYF; CDR3nt: TGTGCCAGCAGTTTCGGACAGGGCGGGTACGAGCAGTACTTC
len: 14; j_gene: TRBJ1-2; v_gene: TRBV30; d_gene: -; abundance: -; CDR3aa: CAWSLKPPSHGYTF; CDR3nt: TGTGCCTGGAGTCTAAAGCCCCCTTCCCATGGCTACACCTTC
len: 13; j_gene: TRBJ2-3; v_gene: TRBV5-8; d_gene: -; abundance: -; CDR3aa: CASSLGGVDTQYF; CDR3nt: TGTGCCAGCAGCCTAGGCGGTGTGGATACGCAGTATTTT
len: 15; j_gene: TRBJ2-7; v_gene: TRBV6-1; d_gene: -; abundance: -; CDR3aa: CASSESMGTYYEQYF; CDR3nt: TGTGCCAGCAGTGAAAGTATGGGCACATACTACGAGCAGTACTTC
len: 16; j_gene: TRBJ1-2; v_gene: TRBV6-1; d_gene: TRBD1; abundance: -; CDR3aa: CASSAGTGEANYGYTF; CDR3nt: TGTGCCAGCAGTGCAGGGACAGGGGAAGCTAACTATGGCTACACCTTC
len: 16; j_gene: TRBJ2-1; v_gene: TRBV4-3; d_gene: -; abundance: -; CDR3aa: CASSQVALVTYNEQFF; CDR3nt: TGCGCCAGCAGCCAAGTGGCACTAGTTACCTACAATGAGCAGTTCTTC
len: 15; j_gene: TRBJ1-6; v_gene: TRBV7-3; d_gene: TRBD1; abundance: -; CDR3aa: CASSQTGGGPSPLHF; CDR3nt: TGTGCCAGCAGCCAGACAGGGGGCGGGCCCTCACCCCTCCACTTT
len: 16; j_gene: TRBJ2-7; v_gene: TRBV6-1; d_gene: TRBD1; abundance: -; CDR3aa: CASSERRRQGAYEQYF; CDR3nt: TGTGCCAGCAGTGAAAGGCGGCGACAGGGAGCCTACGAGCAGTACTTC
len: 15; j_gene: TRBJ2-7; v_gene: TRBV30; d_gene: TRBD1; abundance: few; CDR3aa: CAWARRTGGEYEQYF; CDR3nt: TGTGCCTGGGCCCGGAGGACAGGGGGGGAGTACGAGCAGTACTTC
len: 15; j_gene: TRBJ2-7; v_gene: TRBV7-9; d_gene: TRBD1; abundance: -; CDR3aa: CASRHTGAMTYEQYF; CDR3nt: TGTGCCAGCAGACATACAGGGGCGATGACCTACGAGCAGTACTTC
len: 15; j_gene: TRBJ2-6; v_gene: TRBV18; d_gene: -; abundance: -; CDR3aa: CASSLSVTGANVLTF; CDR3nt: TGTGCCAGCTCACTGTCAGTGACTGGGGCCAACGTCCTGACTTTC
len: 13; j_gene: TRBJ1-1; v_gene: TRBV6-1; d_gene: -; abundance: -; CDR3aa: CASRGGRDTEAFF; CDR3nt: TGTGCCAGCAGAGGAGGTCGGGACACTGAAGCTTTCTTT
len: 15; j_gene: TRBJ2-5; v_gene: TRBV7-3; d_gene: TRBD2; abundance: -; CDR3aa: CASSGGAGGQETQYF; CDR3nt: TGTGCCAGCAGCGGCGGAGCGGGGGGACAAGAGACCCAGTACTTC
len: 15; j_gene: TRBJ2-7; v_gene: TRBV7-2; d_gene: TRBD1; abundance: once; CDR3aa: CASSLLGGRSYEQYF; CDR3nt: TGTGCCAGCAGCTTACTAGGGGGCCGCTCCTACGAGCAGTACTTC
len: 15; j_gene: TRBJ2-3; v_gene: TRBV7-8; d_gene: TRBD2; abundance: -; CDR3aa: CASSLVSGVEDTQYF; CDR3nt: TGTGCCAGCAGCTTAGTAAGCGGGGTTGAAGATACGCAGTATTTT
len: 15; j_gene: TRBJ1-5; v_gene: TRBV7-2; d_gene: TRBD1; abundance: -; CDR3aa: CASSLGSGGEGPQHF; CDR3nt: TGTGCCAGCAGCTTAGGATCAGGGGGCGAGGGGCCCCAGCATTTT
len: 16; j_gene: TRBJ2-2; v_gene: TRBV4-3; d_gene: TRBD1; abundance: -; CDR3aa: CASSQVGTVNTGELFF; CDR3nt: TGCGCCAGCAGCCAAGTGGGGACAGTAAACACCGGGGAGCTGTTTTTT
len: 16; j_gene: TRBJ2-6; v_gene: TRBV4-3; d_gene: -; abundance: few; CDR3aa: CASSQDRNSGANVLTF; CDR3nt: TGCGCCAGCAGCCAAGATCGTAACTCTGGGGCCAACGTCCTGACTTTC
len: 15; j_gene: TRBJ2-7; v_gene: TRBV7-8; d_gene: -; abundance: few; CDR3aa: CASSFGAQTGYEQYF; CDR3nt: TGTGCCAGCAGCTTCGGTGCGCAGACAGGTTACGAGCAGTACTTC
len: 13; j_gene: TRBJ2-3; v_gene: TRBV6-5; d_gene: TRBD2; abundance: -; CDR3aa: CASRSGGTDTQYF; CDR3nt: TGTGCCAGCCGTAGCGGGGGGACAGATACGCAGTATTTT
len: 13; j_gene: TRBJ2-5; v_gene: TRBV5-4; d_gene: TRBD1; abundance: once; CDR3aa: CASSLDRGETQYF; CDR3nt: TGTGCCAGCAGCTTGGACAGGGGAGAGACCCAGTACTTC
len: 12; j_gene: TRBJ1-2; v_gene: TRBV11-2; d_gene: -; abundance: -; CDR3aa: CASTDSGRGYTF; CDR3nt: TGTGCCAGCACCGACAGTGGAAGGGGCTACACCTTC
len: 15; j_gene: TRBJ2-7; v_gene: TRBV7-8; d_gene: TRBD1; abundance: -; CDR3aa: CASSLSGTGIHEQYF; CDR3nt: TGTGCCAGCAGCTTATCCGGGACAGGGATTCACGAGCAGTACTTC
len: 13; j_gene: TRBJ2-3; v_gene: TRBV19; d_gene: -; abundance: -; CDR3aa: CASTDRSTDTQYF; CDR3nt: TGTGCCAGTACAGACAGGAGCACAGATACGCAGTATTTT
len: 17; j_gene: TRBJ2-3; v_gene: TRBV7-2; d_gene: TRBD2; abundance: -; CDR3aa: CASSLRGGGARADTQYF; CDR3nt: TGTGCCAGCAGCTTACGGGGCGGGGGGGCCAGGGCAGATACGCAGTATTTT
len: 17; j_gene: TRBJ2-1; v_gene: TRBV19; d_gene: -; abundance: -; CDR3aa: CASSWVGGIGRYNEQFF; CDR3nt: TGTGCCAGTAGTTGGGTAGGGGGTATTGGTCGATACAATGAGCAGTTCTTC
len: 14; j_gene: TRBJ2-3; v_gene: TRBV5-1; d_gene: -; abundance: -; CDR3aa: CASRSSGLTDTQYF; CDR3nt: TGCGCCAGCAGAAGTAGCGGACTCACAGATACGCAGTATTTT
len: 14; j_gene: TRBJ2-5; v_gene: TRBV5-1; d_gene: -; abundance: -; CDR3aa: CASSLFGFQETQYF; CDR3nt: TGCGCCAGCAGCTTGTTTGGCTTCCAAGAGACCCAGTACTTC
len: 14; j_gene: TRBJ1-1; v_gene: TRBV2; d_gene: TRBD1; abundance: few; CDR3aa: CASSVTGGGTEAFF; CDR3nt: TGTGCCAGCAGTGTGACAGGGGGCGGGACTGAAGCTTTCTTT
len: 14; j_gene: TRBJ2-7; v_gene: TRBV5-1; d_gene: -; abundance: few; CDR3aa: CASTNTPDKYEQYF; CDR3nt: TGCGCCAGCACCAATACTCCAGACAAATACGAGCAGTACTTC
len: 15; j_gene: TRBJ2-1; v_gene: TRBV2; d_gene: TRBD2; abundance: -; CDR3aa: CASRREPSGGCEQFF; CDR3nt: TGTGCCAGCAGAAGGGAGCCTAGCGGGGGTTGTGAGCAGTTCTTC
len: 15; j_gene: TRBJ2-1; v_gene: TRBV5-1; d_gene: TRBD2; abundance: -; CDR3aa: CASSYIAGAGNEQFF; CDR3nt: TGCGCCAGCAGCTACATAGCGGGGGCTGGGAATGAGCAGTTCTTC
len: 13; j_gene: TRBJ2-2; v_gene: TRBV2; d_gene: -; abundance: -; CDR3aa: CAGGGRWSGELFF; CDR3nt: TGTGCCGGCGGAGGGAGATGGTCCGGGGAGCTGTTTTTT
len: 13; j_gene: TRBJ1-2; v_gene: TRBV11-3; d_gene: -; abundance: -; CDR3aa: CASSLAGNRGYTF; CDR3nt: TGTGCCAGCAGCTTAGCGGGGAACCGTGGCTACACCTTC
len: 14; j_gene: TRBJ2-7; v_gene: TRBV7-2; d_gene: TRBD1; abundance: -; CDR3aa: CASIPGGVYYEQYF; CDR3nt: TGTGCCAGCATCCCAGGGGGCGTTTACTACGAGCAGTACTTC
len: 16; j_gene: TRBJ1-2; v_gene: TRBV7-9; d_gene: TRBD1; abundance: few; CDR3aa: CASSLALGQGWDGYTF; CDR3nt: TGTGCCAGCAGCTTGGCGTTAGGACAGGGCTGGGATGGCTACACCTTC
len: 14; j_gene: TRBJ1-2; v_gene: TRBV7-9; d_gene: TRBD1; abundance: -; CDR3aa: CASSLVQGAAGYTF; CDR3nt: TGTGCCAGCAGCTTAGTGCAGGGGGCGGCTGGCTACACCTTC
len: 14; j_gene: TRBJ2-2; v_gene: TRBV5-1; d_gene: TRBD1; abundance: -; CDR3aa: CASSLRTGPGELFF; CDR3nt: TGCGCCAGCAGCTTACGGACAGGGCCCGGGGAGCTGTTTTTT
len: 13; j_gene: TRBJ1-4; v_gene: TRBV6-1; d_gene: -; abundance: -; CDR3aa: CASSEAAREKLFF; CDR3nt: TGTGCCAGCAGTGAAGCGGCCAGGGAAAAACTGTTTTTT
len: 13; j_gene: TRBJ1-2; v_gene: TRBV29-1; d_gene: -; abundance: -; CDR3aa: CSVEDQWGDGYTF; CDR3nt: TGCAGCGTTGAAGATCAGTGGGGGGATGGCTACACCTTC
len: 15; j_gene: TRBJ2-7; v_gene: TRBV9; d_gene: -; abundance: -; CDR3aa: CASSPSTTVYGEQYF; CDR3nt: TGTGCCAGCAGCCCGAGCACGACAGTTTACGGCGAGCAGTACTTC
len: 17; j_gene: TRBJ2-3; v_gene: TRBV7-7; d_gene: TRBD2; abundance: -; CDR3aa: CASSLVGTSGGTDTQYF; CDR3nt: TGTGCCAGCAGCTTAGTGGGGACTAGCGGGGGCACAGATACGCAGTATTTT
len: 15; j_gene: TRBJ1-5; v_gene: TRBV18; d_gene: -; abundance: -; CDR3aa: CASSRLSDSNQPQHF; CDR3nt: TGTGCCAGCTCACGGTTATCAGATAGCAATCAGCCCCAGCATTTT
len: 15; j_gene: TRBJ2-7; v_gene: TRBV6-1; d_gene: -; abundance: -; CDR3aa: CASSFQTAQSYEQYF; CDR3nt: TGTGCCAGCAGTTTCCAGACAGCGCAATCCTACGAGCAGTACTTC